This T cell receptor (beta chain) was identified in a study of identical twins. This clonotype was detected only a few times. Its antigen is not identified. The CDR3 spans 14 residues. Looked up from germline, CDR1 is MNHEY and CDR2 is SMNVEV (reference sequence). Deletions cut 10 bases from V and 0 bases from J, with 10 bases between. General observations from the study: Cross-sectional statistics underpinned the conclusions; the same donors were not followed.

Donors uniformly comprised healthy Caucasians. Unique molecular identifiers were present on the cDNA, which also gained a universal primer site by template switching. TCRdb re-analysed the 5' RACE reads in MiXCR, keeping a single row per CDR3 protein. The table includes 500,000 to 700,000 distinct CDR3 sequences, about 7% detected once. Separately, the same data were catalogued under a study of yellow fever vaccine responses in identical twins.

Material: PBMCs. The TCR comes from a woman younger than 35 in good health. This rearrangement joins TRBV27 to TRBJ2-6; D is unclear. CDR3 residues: CATAGASGANVLTF. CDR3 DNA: TGTGCCACCGCCGGTGCCTCTGGGGCCAACGTCCTGACTTTC.